This T cell receptor beta chain was captured in a study of cytomegalovirus exposure and HLA in healthy donors. Overall study results and limits: Sequencing likely generated an artifact that appeared as a cluster of highly shared sequence variants. Analyzed later, most CMV-associated TCR beta chains appeared HLA-restricted. The classifier reportedly diagnosed cytomegalovirus status with high specificity and sensitivity.

Amplification used 60 Vbeta primers and 13 Jbeta primers. Data came from immunoSEQ multiplex PCR; TCRdb stores just in-frame clones and leaves some out. The repertoire includes about 100,000 clones, approximately 81% of them detected once, and about 4% sits in the top ten. Regarding this clone: The antigen remains undetermined.

The V end lost 4 bases, the J end lost 1 base, and 10 bases lay between the germline ends. Germline V gene data show CDR1 as MNHEY and CDR2 as SMNVEV (reference sequence). The CDR3 has 15 residues. The specimen sequenced was PBMCs. This sequence originates from a female donor in good health and CMV-seropositive. The V gene is TRBV27, the J gene TRBJ2-2; D may be TRBD1 (5 bases). CDR3 loop: CASSYQGGNTGELFF. The CDR3 coding sequence is TGTGCCAGCAGTTATCAGGGCGGGAACACCGGGGAGCTGTTTTTT.